The clone carrying this TCR beta chain showed up just a few times. No antigen is known for it. The data belong to a study of shared clonotypes between healthy human individuals. Across the study: CD4 naive and CD4 memory each took three plates per donor, while CD8 naive took two and CD8 memory one.

Splitting of each subset's genomic DNA was done evenly across several immunoSEQ plates. Profiled with immunoSEQ multiplex PCR; TCRdb holds only in-frame clones, not every one. Among approximately 1.1 million clones listed, about 80% were seen once. This CDR3 contains 14 residues. Trimming shortened V by 6 bases and J by 0 bases, and 15 bases separated the two germline ends. The V gene's germline CDR1 is SQVTM and CDR2 ANQGSEA. Whole-study results and caveats: Genetic and exposure-history diversity was limited by the few donors.

The sequenced sample was memory CD4+ T cells from PBMCs. The subset here: CD45RA-negative fraction. This clonotype was sampled from a young man in good health. Some clones in this sample may be carry-over from other donors' samples. The V call is TRBV29-1, the J call TRBJ2-7, with D unresolved. CDR3 bases: TGCAGCGTCACTGACTGGCGAGTCTCCTACGAGCAGTACTTC. It is translated as CSVTDWRVSYEQYF.